Listed below are T cell receptor beta chains from one sample, sequenced in a study of T cells in Graves' hyperthyroidism and ophthalmopathy. TCRdb recomputed calls from the multiplex PCR reads with MiXCR, one row per CDR3 protein. The repertoire has roughly 380,000 distinct CDR3 sequences, about 15% of them found once; the top ten carry 11%. The sample consisted of blood. The receptors here all came from a woman between 55 and 75 years old with Graves' hyperthyroidism. Each CDR3 is given with its conserved first and last residue. The D gene is left open where the match is weak. Clone size, where shown, is once, few, many, or a class for clones that have expanded.

v_call,j_call,clone_size,d_call,cdr3_nt,cdr3_aa
TRBV12-3/TRBV12-4,TRBJ2-7,-,TRBD1,TGTGCCAGCAGTTTAATCCTACCACCTGCATTGGGACAGACCTACGAGCAGTACTTC,CASSLILPPALGQTYEQYF
TRBV11-2,TRBJ2-7,many,-,TGTGCCAGCAGCCTCTCAAGGGGCCTCGGGGAGCAGTACTTC,CASSLSRGLGEQYF
TRBV20-1,TRBJ2-1,many,TRBD2,TGCAGTGCCAGAGGACTAGCGGGAGGGCCTTACGATGAGCAGTTCTTC,CSARGLAGGPYDEQFF
TRBV30,TRBJ1-2,-,-,TGTGCCTGGGGGGAGACATGGAGGGGCTATGGCTACACCTTC,CAWGETWRGYGYTF
TRBV28,TRBJ2-7,many,TRBD1,TGTGCCACGTGCGGACAGGCCTACGAGCAGTACTTC,CATCGQAYEQYF
TRBV11-2,TRBJ2-2,many,-,TGTGCCAGCAGCTTAGGAACAGGCCATGTCACCGGGGAGCTGTTTTTT,CASSLGTGHVTGELFF
TRBV20-1,TRBJ2-3,-,-,TGCAGTGCTAGAGAAGGCTATGGAGATACGCAGTATTTT,CSAREGYGDTQYF
TRBV5-1,TRBJ2-1,many,TRBD2,TGCGCCAGCAGCCCTGGGACTAGCGGGAGGGCCCGGGACAATGAGCAGTTCTTC,CASSPGTSGRARDNEQFF
TRBV5-1,TRBJ2-1,-,-,TGCGCCAGCAGCCTGTTAACATCTGCCAATGAGCAGTTCTTC,CASSLLTSANEQFF
TRBV11-2,TRBJ1-1,-,-,TGTGCCAGCAGCCGGGCGTACAGGACTGAAGCTTTCTTT,CASSRAYRTEAFF
TRBV3-1,TRBJ2-3,many,-,TGTGCCAGCAGCACACTAGCCCAGGATGCAGATACGCAGTATTTT,CASSTLAQDADTQYF
TRBV6-1,TRBJ2-3,many,TRBD2,TGTGCCAGCACACCGCCGGGACTAGCGGGGTACACAGATACGCAGTATTTT,CASTPPGLAGYTDTQYF
TRBV4-1,TRBJ2-2,-,-,TGCGCCAGCAGCCAGGACGGGATTAACACCGGGGAGCTGTTTTTT,CASSQDGINTGELFF
TRBV12-3/TRBV12-4,TRBJ2-1,many,-,TGTGCCAGCAGTTTAAGTGTGGGTTACAATGAGCAGTTCTTC,CASSLSVGYNEQFF
TRBV6-1,TRBJ1-1,many,-,TGTGCCAGCAGTGTCTCCGGGGAAAACACTGAAGCTTTCTTT,CASSVSGENTEAFF
TRBV30,TRBJ2-7,-,TRBD1,TGTGCCCATGGACAGGCCCTGTCCTACGAGCAGTACTTC,CAHGQALSYEQYF
TRBV5-5,TRBJ1-1,many,-,TGTGCCACCACGGGACCGACGAACACTGAAGCTTTCTTT,CATTGPTNTEAFF
TRBV3-1,TRBJ1-2,many,-,TGTGCCAGCAGCCAAGTTTCGACAGGTCGGCGTGGCTACACCTTC,CASSQVSTGRRGYTF
TRBV5-1,TRBJ2-1,many,TRBD2,TGCGCCAGCAGCTTGGTGTCTAGCGGGGCTGGGGGGCAGTTCTTC,CASSLVSSGAGGQFF
TRBV27,TRBJ2-1,many,TRBD2,TGTGCCAGCAGTTTTTCACTAGCGGGAGGGAGCTCCTACAATGAGCAGTTCTTC,CASSFSLAGGSSYNEQFF
TRBV5-5,TRBJ2-7,many,-,TGTGCCAGCAGCTTGTTCTGGCGGGAAGGAACCTCCTACGAGCAGTACTTC,CASSLFWREGTSYEQYF
TRBV27,TRBJ1-5,many,-,TGTGCCAGCAGTTTAAATGGACAGAAATATCAGCCCCAGCATTTT,CASSLNGQKYQPQHF
TRBV3-1,TRBJ2-3,once,-,TGTGCCAGCAGTTCCGCACTAGCTCAAGGCACAGATACGCAGTATTTT,CASSSALAQGTDTQYF
TRBV5-4,TRBJ2-7,-,-,TGTGCCAGCAGCTTGGTAGGGAGCGACGAGCAGTACTTC,CASSLVGSDEQYF
TRBV7-9,TRBJ2-7,-,-,TGTGCCAGCAGCCCCTCGAGTTGGACTGGGAGGTCCTACGAGCAGTACTTC,CASSPSSWTGRSYEQYF
TRBV7-2,TRBJ1-5,-,-,TGTGCCAGCAGCTCACCCCTCGGGCGCCATAGCAATCAGCCCCAGCATTTT,CASSSPLGRHSNQPQHF
TRBV6-1,TRBJ2-5,few,-,TGTGCCAGCAGGGACCCCGCGGGGACCCAGTACTTC,CASRDPAGTQYF
TRBV10-2,TRBJ1-1,-,-,TGCGCCCCCTCGACGGGACAAAAGAACACTGAAGCTTTCTTT,CAPSTGQKNTEAFF
TRBV7-2,TRBJ1-2,many,TRBD1,TGTGCCAGCAGCTTAGCGGGTCCCGGGACAGGGTCTGGCTACACCTTC,CASSLAGPGTGSGYTF
TRBV30,TRBJ2-3,-,TRBD1,TGTGCCTGGAGTGGAGACAGGGCGAACACAGATACGCAGTATTTT,CAWSGDRANTDTQYF
TRBV7-9,TRBJ2-5,many,-,TGTGCCAGCAGCTTAGTTGGTGTTCGAGAGACCCAGTACTTC,CASSLVGVRETQYF
TRBV20-1,TRBJ2-7,few,-,TGCAGTGCTAGAGATTGGGCTAGCGCAGCCTACGAGCAGTACTTC,CSARDWASAAYEQYF
TRBV6-1,TRBJ2-7,few,-,TGTGCCAGCAGTTATGGAGGGGGTACTTACGAGCGGTACTTC,CASSYGGGTYERYF
TRBV28,TRBJ1-5,many,-,TGTGCCAGCAGTTGCTGGGGGGCCAGAGAGGCGGCTAGCAATCAGCCCCAGCATTTT,CASSCWGAREAASNQPQHF
TRBV9,TRBJ2-1,-,TRBD2,TGTGCCAGCAGCCCTTCTAGCGGAATCTCCTACAATGAGCAGTTCTTC,CASSPSSGISYNEQFF